Detailed here is one T cell receptor beta chain. Its specific antigen is unknown. Base quality data are lacking; no much larger clone is found one base away. The sample is drawn from a study of blood T cells in healthy people across ages (dated by TCRdb to about 2015). Background on the whole study: In model experiments, roughly one uniquely barcoded TCR beta cDNA molecule per two T cells was captured by template switching. For two donors (one aged 18 to 30 and one aged 80 or older), the study analyzed two additional independent replicas of 1 million unique cDNA reads from the same blood draw. Donors of different ages were randomly distributed across sequencing lanes to avoid experimental bias. The donors were divided into four age groups: young (average around 16 years), middle-aged (approximately 39), aged (about 56) and long-lived (around 80). To track age-related changes in TCR beta repertoire diversity, the study relied on deep sequencing normalized with unique cDNA molecular identifiers. Study-wide findings and limitations: The long-lived group showed more naive CD4+ T cells, fewer expanded clones and increased TCR diversity than the aged group, suggesting age selection. There was a strong correlation between observed TCR beta diversity and the percentage of naive T cells measured by flow cytometry. Because profiling used bulk unsorted PBMCs, naive and antigen-experienced compartments could not be compared conclusively. Because donor CMV infection status was unknown, age-related changes in expanded clonotypes were potentially confounded. Estimates of total diversity based on one million sequenced T cells were considered lower bounds and underestimates. Observed TCR beta diversity per million T cells fell roughly linearly with age, and a significant reduction was already apparent by age about 43.

The donors were some 36 Caucasian individuals from Russia, aged roughly 6 to 100 years, who were systemically healthy. Each donor gave ten milliliters of peripheral blood, collected into EDTA-treated Vacutainer tubes. Ficoll-Paque density-gradient centrifugation was used to isolate PBMCs, with at least 7 million per sample. Total RNA, at least 5 micrograms per sample, was extracted from PBMCs with Trizol reagent. Naive CD45RAhigh/CD27high T cell percentages were measured by flow cytometry on a PBMC aliquot from every donor. Libraries were constructed by 5' RACE. Sequencer: Illumina HiSeq 2500. A second PCR of about 7 to 12 cycles was run with a J-beta primer mix and a sample-barcoded 5' primer. A unique molecular identifier was introduced onto each TCR beta cDNA molecule by a template-switch 5' adaptor carrying 12 random nucleotides. At least 2.5 million CDR3-containing paired-end reads were obtained from each sample. The Mint cDNA synthesis kit, primed by a TRBC-specific oligonucleotide, was used to synthesize first-strand cDNA from all RNA. Following uracil-DNA glycosylase treatment, a first 18-cycle PCR with universal primers M1SS and BC2_uni_R was performed on all cDNA. The paper's data handling went like this. For normalization, 1 million high-quality reads, each with a distinct molecular identifier, were randomly selected from each sample. Instead of being binned into consensus sequences, reads that shared molecular identifiers were thrown out. MiTCR, set to a Q25 quality threshold and the strictest error-elimination algorithm, was used for CDR3 identification, clonotype clustering and error correction. Lower-bound total TCR beta diversity was estimated with a nonparametric unseen species model using Euler transformation. Using fastp trimming at Q25 and MiXCR clonotype assembly, TCRdb reanalyzed the public sequencing data and kept in-frame beta chains. When rows share a CDR3 protein, they turn into one entry using the most common DNA and genes. The authors' filters were not applied to this entry. This sample holds about 1.4 million distinct CDR3 sequences; roughly 64% were observed only once. The ten top clones hold 6.5% to 8.5% of the sample.

Reading from cysteine to phenylalanine, the CDR3 counts 14 amino acids. CDR3 DNA is the only sequence kept; it has 42 bases, read in frame from the first base. The V end gives up 4 bases and the J end 3 bases, leaving 6 bases in the junction not matched to a gene. Reading the germline V gene (reference sequence) gives CDR1 LGHDT and CDR2 YNNKEL. The chain is assembled from TRBV3-1 and TRBJ2-7, with 7 bases in between that match TRBD1. This TCR came from a man aged 18-30 years in good health. Material: blood. The CDR3 corresponds to CASSRTGWFYEQYF. The DNA sequence reads TGTGCCAGCAGCCGGACAGGCTGGTTCTACGAGCAGTACTTC.